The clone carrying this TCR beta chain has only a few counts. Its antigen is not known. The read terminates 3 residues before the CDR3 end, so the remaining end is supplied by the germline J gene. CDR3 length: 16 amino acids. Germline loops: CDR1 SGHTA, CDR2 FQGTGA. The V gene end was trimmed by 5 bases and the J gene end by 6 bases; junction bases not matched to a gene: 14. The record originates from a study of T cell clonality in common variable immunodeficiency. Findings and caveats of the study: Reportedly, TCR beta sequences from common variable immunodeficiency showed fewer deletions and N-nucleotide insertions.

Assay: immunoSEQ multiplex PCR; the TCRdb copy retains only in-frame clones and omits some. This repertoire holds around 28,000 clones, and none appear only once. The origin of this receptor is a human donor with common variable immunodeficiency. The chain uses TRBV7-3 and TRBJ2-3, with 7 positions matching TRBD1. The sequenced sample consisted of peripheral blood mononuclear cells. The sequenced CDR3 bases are TGTGCCAGCAGCCTGTATACAGGGGCGCCCACGGATACG. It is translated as CASSLYTGAPTDT. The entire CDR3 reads CASSLYTGAPTDTQYF.